In this sample, the clone carrying this TCR beta chain turned up a few times. By 5'RACE with 10-nucleotide random UMIs, the cDNA was made. TCRdb called the 5' RACE reads again in MiXCR, with one record for every CDR3 protein. The sample has tens of thousands of distinct CDR3 sequences, approximately 11% seen once. The sample belongs to a study of neurological immune-mediated disorders. The time point denotes: longitudinal time-point 1 (baseline). The unsorted libraries originated from 2 million PBMCs kept at -80 C. Germline CDR1 is LGHDT and CDR2 is YNNKEL (reference sequence). Trimming stripped 4 bases from V and 0 bases from J, with 10 bases between. The CDR3 sequence is 15 residues long.

Sequencing was done on a sample of PBMCs. The TCR comes from a male donor with HTLV-1-associated myelopathy (HAM/TSP). The chain uses TRBV3-1 and TRBJ1-5, with D possibly TRBD1 on 6 matching bases. This chain's CDR3 is CASSLGTNSNQPQHF. In DNA, the CDR3 is TGTGCCAGCAGCCTTGGGACAAATAGCAATCAGCCCCAGCATTTT.